This entry lists 16 T cell receptor beta chains sequenced from one sample in a study of blood T cell repertoires in COVID-19. Clones were sequenced by immunoSEQ multiplex PCR, and TCRdb holds only the in-frame ones, with some missing. The data contain over 100,000 clones, roughly 75% of them singletons. Input material: peripheral blood. These receptor sequences come from a man aged 55 to 70 with active or convalescent COVID-19.

The chain carries TRBV4-1 and TRBJ2-7; 7 nucleotides align to TRBD1. CDR1 MGHRA and CDR2 YSYEKL come from the germline V gene. This CDR3 has 17 amino acids. Germline trimming cut 4 bases from V and 0 bases from J; bases unmatched to any gene: 12. The CDR3 sequence is CASSLEADRLSSYEQYF. CDR3 nucleotides: TGCGCCAGCAGCCTCGAGGCGGACAGGTTGAGCTCCTACGAGCAGTACTTC.

The V and J genes are TRBV2 and TRBJ2-2; the match to TRBD1 covers 8 bases. The CDR3 length is 15 residues. The ends lost 7 bases at V and 7 bases at J; junction bases unmatched: 11. Germline CDR1 is SNHLY and CDR2 is FYNNEI. The CDR3 region has the DNA TGTGCCAGCACTGCGACAGGGGCGTTTAACGGGGAGCTGTTTTTT. Translation gives CASTATGAFNGELFF.

This rearrangement joins TRBV7-3 to TRBJ2-1; TRBD2 agrees at 12 bases. This CDR3 contains 13 residues. J gave up 9 bases and V 6 bases, and 3 bases lay outside the gene matches. Germline V CDR1 and CDR2: SGHTA, FQGTGA. The CDR3 DNA follows: TGTGCCAGCAGGACTAGCGGGAGCGGTGAGCAGTTCTTC. It codes for CASRTSGSGEQFF.

This rearrangement joins TRBV5-1 to TRBJ2-7; tentative D call: TRBD1 (5 bases). The V end was cut by 4 bases, the J end by 3 bases, with 11 bases between. Looked up from germline, CDR1 is SGHRS and CDR2 is YFSETQ. The CDR3 totals 13 residues. CDR3 protein: CASSPLGDYEQYF. CDR3 coding DNA: TGCGCCAGCAGCCCGTTAGGGGACTACGAGCAGTACTTC.

V and J are TRBV25-1 and TRBJ2-3, with 8 bases aligning to TRBD2. From germline, CDR1 is MGHDK and CDR2 SYGVNS. The CDR3 spans 17 residues. V lost 0 bases to trimming and J lost 4 bases; unmatched junction nucleotides: 9. CDR3 in DNA: TGTGCCAGCAGTGAATATAAAGCGGGGGAGGATCCAGATACGCAGTATTTT. It translates to CASSEYKAGEDPDTQYF.

The CDR3 spells CASRDPGKGGSYEQYF. The CDR3 DNA reads as TGTGCCAGCAGAGATCCGGGGAAAGGGGGCTCCTACGAGCAGTACTTC. The chain carries TRBV2 and TRBJ2-7; D is perhaps TRBD1 (6 bases). The CDR3 covers 16 residues. The V end was cut by 6 bases, the J end by 0 bases, with 18 bases between. CDR1 SNHLY and CDR2 FYNNEI come from the germline V gene.

V and J are TRBV12-3 or TRBV12-4 and TRBJ2-3; no reliable D call. The CDR3 is 11 amino acids. With 3 bases removed from V and 6 bases from J, the gap between germline ends came to 4 bases. CDR3 protein: CASSFGDTQYF. DNA of the CDR3: TGTGCCAGCAGTTTCGGGGATACGCAGTATTTT.

V usage is TRBV4-2 and J usage is TRBJ1-5; the D is unclear. The CDR3 spans 17 residues. V lost 0 bases and J 3 bases, leaving 15 bases between the germline ends. The V gene's germline CDR1 is LGHNA and CDR2 YNFKEQ. In nucleotides, the CDR3 is TGTGCCAGCAGCCAAGACGGCGGAGGGATCGACAATCAGCCCCAGCATTTT. Translated: CASSQDGGGIDNQPQHF.

The V call is TRBV19, the J call TRBJ2-5; 8 nucleotides agree with TRBD2. Germline CDR1 reads LNHDA; CDR2 reads SQIVND (reference sequence). The ends lost 1 base at V and 5 bases at J; junction bases unmatched: 6. The CDR3 runs to 15 residues. The CDR3 loop reads CASSIVSGAGETQYF. The CDR3 DNA is TGTGCCAGTAGTATAGTTAGCGGGGCCGGGGAGACCCAGTACTTC.

The CDR3 protein is CASSRPTSGTMRYNEQFF. The CDR3 nucleotides are TGTGCCAGCAGCCGCCCGACTAGCGGGACGATGAGATACAATGAGCAGTTCTTC. This chain joins TRBV3-1 (or the pseudogene TRBV3-2) and TRBJ2-1; 11 bases align to TRBD2. The CDR3 has 18 residues. Germline V gives CDR1 LGHDT, CDR2 YNNKEL (reference sequence). J was trimmed by 4 bases and V by 4 bases; bases with no gene match: 12.

V usage is TRBV3-1 (or the pseudogene TRBV3-2) and J usage is TRBJ2-3; 10 bases map to TRBD2. This CDR3 spans 14 amino acids. Germline V gives CDR1 LGHDT, CDR2 YNNKEL (reference sequence). V dropped 8 bases and J dropped 5; count of bases not matched to a gene: 7. The CDR3 nucleotides are TGTGCCAGCGGAAGCGGGAGGGCGGAAGATACGCAGTATTTT. This sequence encodes CASGSGRAEDTQYF.

The chain couples TRBV28 to TRBJ1-5; the D gene is possibly TRBD1 (6 bases). With 5 bases removed from V and 1 base from J, the gap between germline ends came to 12 bases. CDR1 is MDHEN and CDR2 is SYDVKM in the germline V gene. CDR3 length equals 15 residues. The CDR3 region has the DNA TGTGCCAGCAGTACCAGGGGTAAGAGCAATCAGCCCCAGCATTTT. This gives the protein CASSTRGKSNQPQHF. The full variable domain, completed using reference TRBV28 and TRBJ1-5, is DVKVTQSSRYLVKRTGEKVFLECVQDMDHENMFWYRQDPGLGLRLIYFSYDVKMKEKGDIPEGYSVSREKKERFSLILESASTNQTSMYLCASSTRGKSNQPQHFGDGTRLSIL.

V is TRBV5-1 and J is TRBJ2-3; TRBD2 matches at 12 bases. V lost 0 bases and J lost 3; bases outside the gene matches: 11. Per the germline V gene, CDR1 is SGHRS and CDR2 is YFSETQ. The CDR3 sequence is 19 residues long. The DNA of the CDR3 is TGCGCCAGCAGCTTGGGGTCTAGCGGGAGGGCCAGGTGGACAGATACGCAGTATTTT. Its protein product is CASSLGSSGRARWTDTQYF. Drawing the rest from reference TRBV5-1 and TRBJ2-3, the complete variable domain is KAGVTQTPRYLIKTRGQQVTLSCSPISGHRSVSWYQQTPGQGLQFLFEYFSETQRNKGNFPGRFSGRQFSNSRSEMNVSTLELGDSALYLCASSLGSSGRARWTDTQYFGPGTRLTVL.

The rearrangement uses TRBV18 and TRBJ2-5, with TRBD1 matching over 7 bases. The CDR3 has 14 amino acids. V trimming: 3 bases; J trimming: 1 base; junction bases outside the gene matches: 2. Looked up from germline, CDR1 is KGHSH and CDR2 is LQKENI. The CDR3 nucleotides are TGTGCCAGCTCACCGGGACAGACCCAAGAGACCCAGTACTTC. This gives the protein CASSPGQTQETQYF.

The chain has TRBV28 and TRBJ1-1, with D possibly matching TRBD1 (5 bases). CDR3 length: 11 residues. V was clipped by 2 bases and J by 8 bases, with 6 bases between them. In germline, CDR1 is MDHEN, CDR2 SYDVKM. The CDR3 here is CASSLRTEAFF. CDR3 DNA sequence: TGTGCCAGCAGTTTACGGACAGAAGCTTTCTTT.

The genes are TRBV28 and TRBJ1-2, with 8 bases lining up with TRBD1. V was clipped by 4 bases and J by 8 bases; unmatched bases: 6. Germline lookup yields CDR1 MDHEN and CDR2 SYDVKM. The CDR3 sequence is 13 residues long. Here the CDR3 reads CASSSAGGRGYTF. For the CDR3, the DNA is TGTGCCAGCAGTTCTGCAGGGGGCAGAGGCTACACCTTC.